The 30 T cell receptor beta chains below all came from one sample that was sequenced in a study of T-cell memory formation after mild COVID-19 (dated by TCRdb to about 2021). Preparation of the library involved 5' RACE. Sequencing relied on an Illumina NovaSeq 6000. TCRdb passed the public sequencing reads through fastp at Q25 and MiXCR, retaining productive beta sequences. Each record represents a unique CDR3 protein, reported with the most common genes and DNA among its rows. The sample data list around 160,000 distinct CDR3 sequences, and roughly 12% of these were observed just once. The leading ten clones occupy approximately 3.4% of the sample. The sample was PBMCs or a T cell subset sorted from them (not recorded which). The receptors were gathered from a man aged 18 to 30 who had mild COVID-19 (a few samples of this study predate the infection). The sample titles of this study are shuffled in the database, so cell type and time point are left out; the donor was told from shared clones.

This chain links TRBV12-3 or TRBV12-4 with TRBJ2-7, with 8 bases fitting TRBD1. CDR3 length: 15 residues. CDR3 sequence: CASSPTGDASHEQYV. CDR3 sequence (DNA): TGTGCCAGCAGTCCGACAGGGGACGCCTCCCACGAGCAGTACGTC.

The V and J genes are TRBV29-1 and TRBJ2-3; 9 bases fit TRBD2. Germline lookup yields CDR1 SQVTM and CDR2 ANQGSEA. The length of the CDR3 is 14 residues. Unmatched junction bases numbered 11, after V lost 7 bases and J lost 6 bases. CDR3 nucleotide sequence: TGCAGCGATTCAACTAGCGGGCCTTTTGATACGCAGTATTTT. Residues: CSDSTSGPFDTQYF.

This clonotype occurred a few times. The V and J genes are TRBV2 and TRBJ2-5; D is perhaps TRBD2 (7 bases). This CDR3 is 13 amino acids long. Germline-derived CDR1 and CDR2 are SNHLY and FYNNEI. V lost 4 bases and J lost 5, with 11 bases in between. In nucleotides, the CDR3 is TGTGCCAGCAGTGCCCGCGGGGGCGAGACCCAGTACTTC. Translated, it gives CASSARGGETQYF.

This clonotype was detected only a few times. The rearrangement joins TRBV21-1 to TRBJ1-6; the table's D call, TRBD1, was not checked against the DNA. TRBV21-1 is an annotated pseudogene. This CDR3 has 18 amino acids. The CDR3 nucleotides are TGTGCCAGCAGCAAAGCAAAGAGACAGGTCCGTTTGAATTCACCCCTCCACTTT. Protein product: CASSKAKRQVRLNSPLHF.

This clonotype was counted between two and nine times. The chain uses TRBV4-2 and TRBJ2-3; 9 bases align to TRBD1. The CDR3 spans 15 residues. Germline values: CDR1 LGHNA, CDR2 YNFKEQ. V shed 2 bases, J shed 4 bases, and the junction held 4 bases outside the gene matches. CDR3 sequence (DNA): TGTGCCAGCAGCCAATTACAGGGGGCCCCAGATACGCAGTATTTT. This translates into CASSQLQGAPDTQYF.

This clonotype came up a few times. The chain combines TRBV4-2 with TRBJ1-2; unclear D gene. Germline lookup yields CDR1 LGHNA and CDR2 YNFKEQ. The CDR3 spans 14 residues. V was pared by 0 bases and J by 3 bases, with 8 bases between. The CDR3 region is CASSQDRGDYGYTF. For the CDR3, the DNA is TGTGCCAGCAGCCAAGATCGCGGGGACTATGGCTACACCTTC.

The chain recombines TRBV7-2 with TRBJ1-1; weak D call: TRBD1 (6 bases). V was cut by 5 bases and J by 5 bases, with 15 bases left in between. The CDR3 spans 14 residues. The germline V gene has CDR1 SGHTA and CDR2 FQGNSA. Written as DNA, the CDR3 is TGTGCCAGCAGCATCGACAGGTTACGGACTGAAGCTTTCTTT. It codes for CASSIDRLRTEAFF.

The chain carries TRBV5-1 and TRBJ2-3; D possibly corresponds to TRBD1 (5 bases). The V end lost 1 base, the J end lost 3 bases, and 12 bases lay between the germline ends. There are 15 residues in the CDR3. CDR1 and CDR2 (germline): SGHRS, YFSETQ. The CDR3 region is CASSLYQGLTDTQYF. Written as DNA, the CDR3 is TGCGCCAGCAGCTTGTATCAGGGTCTGACAGATACGCAGTATTTT.

This clonotype was seen many times. The J gene is TRBJ1-1, the V gene TRBV20-1; possible D gene TRBD1, 6 bases. Germline CDR1 DFQATT, CDR2 SNEGSKA (reference sequence). This CDR3 contains 13 residues. V dropped 6 bases and J dropped 1 base, with 12 bases sitting between them. The CDR3 reads CSAITGSNTEAFF. CDR3 in DNA: TGCAGTGCCATTACAGGGTCGAACACTGAAGCTTTCTTT.

This clonotype was counted between two and nine times. The chain has TRBV7-3 and TRBJ2-1; TRBD2 matches at 10 bases. The ends lost 5 bases at V and 6 bases at J; junction bases unmatched: 13. Per germline, CDR1 SGHTA and CDR2 FQGTGA. The CDR3 totals 17 residues. In DNA form, the CDR3 reads TGTGCCAGCAGCCCCTGGAGCGGGGGGGCCATTGGCAATGAGCAGTTCTTC. Amino acids: CASSPWSGGAIGNEQFF.

This clonotype was picked up a small number of times. The chain is built from TRBV27 and TRBJ2-5; a possible D gene is TRBD2 (6 bases). Trimming shortened V by 5 bases and J by 7 bases, and 20 bases separated the two germline ends. This CDR3 contains 15 residues. The germline gives CDR1 MNHEY, CDR2 SMNVEV (reference sequence). This CDR3 reads CASSQGVAGRGTQYF. DNA for the CDR3: TGTGCCAGCAGTCAAGGCGTGGCAGGGCGGGGGACCCAGTACTTC.

This clonotype has a handful of counts. This rearrangement joins TRBV7-2 to TRBJ2-5, with TRBD1 matching over 12 bases. Germline CDR1 SGHTA, CDR2 FQGNSA. V shed 5 bases, J shed 5 bases, and the junction held 3 bases outside the gene matches. This CDR3 comprises 14 residues. The CDR3 spells CASSRDRGLETQYF. In DNA, the CDR3 is TGTGCCAGCAGCCGGGACAGGGGGCTGGAGACCCAGTACTTC.

The chain recombines TRBV20-1 with TRBJ2-1; D is tentatively TRBD1 or TRBD2 (6 bases each). Deletions cut 2 bases from V and 12 bases from J, with 20 bases between. The CDR3 is 14 amino acids. Germline CDR1 and CDR2: DFQATT and SNEGSKA (reference sequence). For the CDR3, the DNA is TGCAGTGCTAGAAGCCCGGGGGCTCCTCCGGGGCAGTTCTTC. Protein product: CSARSPGAPPGQFF.

The sample holds a few counts of this clonotype. This chain joins TRBV6-2 or TRBV6-3 and TRBJ2-5; possibly TRBD2 for D (5 bases). Trimming shortened V by 5 bases and J by 1 base, and 14 bases separated the two germline ends. Germline-derived CDR1 and CDR2 are MNHEY and SVGEGT. This CDR3 region has 15 residues. CDR3 sequence reads: CASSTPEGFQETQYF. In nucleotides, the CDR3 is TGTGCCAGCAGTACCCCCGAGGGATTCCAAGAGACCCAGTACTTC.

The rearrangement links TRBV5-1 to TRBJ1-3; TRBD1 matches at 7 bases. Germline values: CDR1 SGHRS, CDR2 YFSETQ. The CDR3 is 16 residues long. The V segment lost 4 bases and the J segment 0 bases; nucleotides outside the gene matches: 7. CDR3 in DNA: TGCGCCAGCAGCAGACGACGGACAGGCTCTGGAAACACCATATATTTT. Protein product: CASSRRRTGSGNTIYF.

This clonotype has a handful of counts. This chain uses TRBV11-1 with TRBJ2-6; TRBD1 aligns across 8 bases. Germline V gene lookup returns CDR1 SGHAT and CDR2 FQDESV (reference sequence). J lost 0 bases, V lost 5 bases, and 12 bases had no gene match. There are 19 residues in the CDR3. The CDR3 DNA reads TGTGCCAGCAGCAGGGGGGCCTGGACAGGGTACTCTGGGGCCAACGTCCTGACTTTC. It specifies CASSRGAWTGYSGANVLTF.

This clonotype was recorded at least ten times. This chain joins TRBV7-2 and TRBJ2-1, with D unresolved. Germline V gene lookup returns CDR1 SGHTA and CDR2 FQGNSA. The ends were cut back, 5 bases at V and 1 base at J, with 9 bases in the middle. The CDR3 contains 14 residues. Here the CDR3 reads CASSPGRSYNEQFF. The CDR3 bases are TGTGCCAGCAGCCCCGGAAGATCCTACAATGAGCAGTTCTTC.

The chain employs TRBV20-1 and TRBJ2-2; D is perhaps TRBD2 (6 bases). The V end was cut by 0 bases, the J end by 1 base, with 15 bases between. The CDR3 has 17 residues. Germline V CDR1 and CDR2: DFQATT, SNEGSKA (reference sequence). Here the CDR3 DNA reads TGCAGTGCTAGAGATCGTCGGCGGGGTGGGAACACCGGGGAGCTGTTTTTT. Translation gives CSARDRRRGGNTGELFF.

Only a few counts were recorded for this clonotype. V gene TRBV29-1 combines with J gene TRBJ2-5, with 12 bases identical to TRBD2. The J segment lost 5 bases and the V segment lost 7 bases, leaving 8 bases of the junction unmatched. Germline CDR1 SQVTM, CDR2 ANQGSEA. The CDR3 extends over 14 amino acids. CDR3 bases: TGCAGCGGATCACTAGCGGGGGGCTCCGAGACCCAGTACTTC. It is translated as CSGSLAGGSETQYF.

In its sample, this clonotype was seen many times. The genes are TRBV14 and TRBJ2-7; TRBD2 might be the D (5 bases). The CDR3 contains 15 residues. From germline, CDR1 is SGHDN and CDR2 FVKESK. Trimming took off 1 base at V and 4 bases at J, with 14 bases between the two ends. The CDR3 sequence is CASSQARAAVYEQYF. The CDR3 bases are TGTGCCAGCAGCCAAGCGAGGGCCGCAGTTTACGAGCAGTACTTC. Based on the CDR3 plus reference TRBV14 and TRBJ2-7, the full variable domain is EAGVTQFPSHSVIEKGQTVTLRCDPISGHDNLYWYRRVMGKEIKFLLHFVKESKQDESGMPNNRFLAERTGGTYSTLKVQPAELEDSGVYFCASSQARAAVYEQYFGPGTRLTVT.

The chain recombines TRBV6-6 with TRBJ1-3; D remains unclear. The V gene's germline CDR1 is MNHNY and CDR2 SVGAGI (reference sequence). The CDR3 loop spans 16 amino acids. The V gene lost 4 bases and the J gene lost 0 bases, with 13 bases spanning the gap. The CDR3 is CASSSQDHRSGNTIYF. The CDR3 DNA sequence: TGTGCCAGCAGTTCTCAGGATCATCGCTCTGGAAACACCATATATTTT.

The chain carries TRBV7-2 and TRBJ2-3, with 9 bases identical to TRBD1. Germline lookup yields CDR1 SGHTA and CDR2 FQGNSA. The CDR3 length is 16 residues. J lost 5 bases, V lost 5 bases, and 11 bases had no gene match. The CDR3 here is CASSLSPGQGVDTQYF. As DNA, the CDR3 is TGTGCCAGCAGCCTAAGCCCGGGACAGGGAGTAGATACGCAGTATTTT.

The chain couples TRBV25-1 to TRBJ2-3, with D perhaps being TRBD1 or TRBD2 (5 bases each). Germline assignment: CDR1 MGHDK and CDR2 SYGVNS. Trimming removed 4 bases from V and 9 bases from J, with 14 bases in between. This CDR3 region has 13 residues. CDR3 residues: CASSGRDHITQYF. In DNA form, the CDR3 reads TGTGCCAGCAGTGGCAGGGACCACATCACGCAGTATTTT.

The chain uses TRBV7-2 and TRBJ1-1; 10 bases are shared with TRBD1. This CDR3 is 13 amino acids long. The ends lost 5 bases at V and 10 bases at J; junction bases unmatched: 7. The germline V gene encodes CDR1 SGHTA and CDR2 FQGNSA. CDR3 nucleotides: TGTGCCAGCAGCCCTGACAGGGGGCAGGGAGCTTTCTTT. Translation gives CASSPDRGQGAFF.

The CDR3 is CASKDRGYSNQPQHF. In DNA form, the CDR3 reads TGTGCCAGTAAGGACAGAGGGTATAGCAATCAGCCCCAGCATTTT. The chain joins TRBV19 to TRBJ1-5; the D gene is possibly TRBD1 (6 bases). Germline V gene data show CDR1 as LNHDA and CDR2 as SQIVND (reference sequence). This CDR3 spans 15 amino acids. Trimming stripped 7 bases from V and 0 bases from J, with 13 bases between.

Of note for this clonotype: A junction end diverges from the germline sequence, so it may reflect a read error. V usage is TRBV29-1 and J usage is TRBJ2-2; 7 nucleotides agree with TRBD1. CDR3 length: 15 amino acids. Per the germline V gene, CDR1 is SQVTM and CDR2 is ANQGSEA. CDR3: CSVAGTVSNTGDLFF. The CDR3 bases are TGCAGCGTAGCCGGGACAGTGTCGAACACCGGGGACCTGTTTTTT.

The chain carries TRBV20-1 and TRBJ2-2; D is undetermined. The CDR3 is made up of 17 amino acids. V was shortened by 6 bases and J by 3 bases, with 23 bases between the two germline ends. In germline, CDR1 is DFQATT, CDR2 SNEGSKA (reference sequence). The CDR3 coding sequence is TGCAGTGCCGAGCTCCGACCCGGACGGCAGTACACCGGGGAGCTGTTTTTT. This codes for CSAELRPGRQYTGELFF.

This chain links TRBV7-2 with TRBJ2-5; a possible D gene is TRBD2 (5 bases). Germline V gives CDR1 SGHTA, CDR2 FQGNSA. CDR3 length: 13 residues. Trimming removed 1 base from V and 7 bases from J, with 10 bases in between. CDR3 amino acids: CASSLGVGGTQYF. As DNA, the CDR3 is TGTGCCAGCAGCTTAGGGGTCGGAGGGACCCAGTACTTC.

This clonotype has at least ten counts. The rearrangement joins TRBV20-1 to TRBJ1-2; no firm D call. V was shortened by 5 bases and J by 8 bases, with 6 bases between the two germline ends. The CDR3 spans 9 residues. Germline V lookup: CDR1 DFQATT, CDR2 SNEGSKA (reference sequence). In DNA form, the CDR3 reads TGCAGTGCTCAACACGGCTACACCTTC. Protein product: CSAQHGYTF.

The rearrangement uses TRBV13 and TRBJ1-3; TRBD1 aligns across 8 bases. The CDR3 loop spans 15 amino acids. The germline CDR1 and CDR2 sequences are PRHDT and FYEKMQ (reference sequence). V was pared by 4 bases and J by 1 base, with 3 bases of the junction left unmatched. CDR3 sequence: CASSYRQGSGNTIYF. In DNA form, the CDR3 reads TGTGCCAGCAGCTACCGACAGGGGTCTGGAAACACCATATATTTT.